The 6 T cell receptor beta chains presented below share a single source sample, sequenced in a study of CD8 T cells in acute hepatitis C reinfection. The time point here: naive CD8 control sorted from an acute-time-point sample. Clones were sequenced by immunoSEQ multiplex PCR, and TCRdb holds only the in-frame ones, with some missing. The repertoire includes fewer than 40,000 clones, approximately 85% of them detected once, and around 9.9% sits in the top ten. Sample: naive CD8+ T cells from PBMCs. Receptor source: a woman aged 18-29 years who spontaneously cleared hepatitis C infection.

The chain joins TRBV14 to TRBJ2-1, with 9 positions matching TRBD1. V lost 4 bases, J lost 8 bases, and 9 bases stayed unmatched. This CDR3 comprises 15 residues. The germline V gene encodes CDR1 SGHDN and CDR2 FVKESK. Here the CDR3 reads CASSPDRGIIYEQFF. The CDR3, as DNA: TGTGCCAGCAGCCCAGACAGGGGGATTATCTATGAGCAGTTCTTC.

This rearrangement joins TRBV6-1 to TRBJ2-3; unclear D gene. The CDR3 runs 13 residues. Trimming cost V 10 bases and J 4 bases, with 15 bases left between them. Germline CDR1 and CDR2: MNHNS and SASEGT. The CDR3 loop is CAISESAADTQYF. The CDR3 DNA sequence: TGTGCCATTAGTGAGTCGGCAGCAGATACGCAGTATTTT.

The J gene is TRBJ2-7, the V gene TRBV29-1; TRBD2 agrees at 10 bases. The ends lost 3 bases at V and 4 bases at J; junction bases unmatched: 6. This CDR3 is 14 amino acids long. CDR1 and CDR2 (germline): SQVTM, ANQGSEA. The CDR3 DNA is TGCAGCGTTGAGTCGACTAGCGGGCGGTACGAGCAGTACTTC. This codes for CSVESTSGRYEQYF.

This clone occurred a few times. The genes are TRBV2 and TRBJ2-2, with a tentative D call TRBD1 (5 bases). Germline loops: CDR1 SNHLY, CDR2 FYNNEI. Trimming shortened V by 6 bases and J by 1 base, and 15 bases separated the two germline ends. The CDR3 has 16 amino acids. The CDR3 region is CASRTGQTMNTGELFF. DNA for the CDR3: TGTGCCAGCAGAACCGGACAAACAATGAACACCGGGGAGCTGTTTTTT. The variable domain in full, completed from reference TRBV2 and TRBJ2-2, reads EPEVTQTPSHQVTQMGQEVILRCVPISNHLYFYWYRQILGQKVEFLVSFYNNEISEKSEIFDDQFSVERPDGSNFTLKIRSTKLEDSAMYFCASRTGQTMNTGELFFGEGSRLTVL.

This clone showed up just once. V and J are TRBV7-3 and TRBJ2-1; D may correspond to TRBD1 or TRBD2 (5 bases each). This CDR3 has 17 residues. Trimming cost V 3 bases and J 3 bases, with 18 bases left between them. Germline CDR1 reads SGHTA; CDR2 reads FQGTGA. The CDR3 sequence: CASSFRGGPPIYNEQFF. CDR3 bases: TGTGCCAGCAGCTTTCGGGGCGGGCCTCCGATCTACAATGAGCAGTTCTTC.

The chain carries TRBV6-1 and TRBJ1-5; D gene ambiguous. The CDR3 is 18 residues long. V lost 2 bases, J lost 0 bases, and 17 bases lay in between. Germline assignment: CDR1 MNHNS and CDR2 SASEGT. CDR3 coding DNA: TGTGCCAGCAGTGAACTTGCCGTACCCGTAATTAGCAATCAGCCCCAGCATTTT. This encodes CASSELAVPVISNQPQHF.